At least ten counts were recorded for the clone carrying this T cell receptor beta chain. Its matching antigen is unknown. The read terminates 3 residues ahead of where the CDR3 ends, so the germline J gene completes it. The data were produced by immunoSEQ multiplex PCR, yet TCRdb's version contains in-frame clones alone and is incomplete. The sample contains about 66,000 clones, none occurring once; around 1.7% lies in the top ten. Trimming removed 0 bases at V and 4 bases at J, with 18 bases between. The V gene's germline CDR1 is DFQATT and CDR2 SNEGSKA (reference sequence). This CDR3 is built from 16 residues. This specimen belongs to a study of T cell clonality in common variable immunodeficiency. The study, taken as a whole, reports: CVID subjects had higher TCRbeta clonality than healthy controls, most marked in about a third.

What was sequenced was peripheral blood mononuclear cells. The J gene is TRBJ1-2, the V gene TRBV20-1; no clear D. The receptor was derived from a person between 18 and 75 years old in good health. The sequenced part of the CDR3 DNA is TGCAGTGCTAGAGATATGGCGGGGAACCCTCTCTATGGC. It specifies CSARDMAGNPLYG. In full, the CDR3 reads CSARDMAGNPLYGYTF.